This TCR beta chain was recorded in a study of blood T cell repertoires in COVID-19. Study-wide context: Acute and convalescent COVID-19 specimens originated in the United States, Italy and Spain. The cDNA or gDNA used as material had been derived from T cells, B-cell-depleted T cells, or PBMCs.

Each participant's cohort was designated according to participant-reported clinical history. The CDR3 loop spans 13 amino acids. The V gene lost 6 bases and the J gene lost 5 bases, with 11 bases spanning the gap. Germline V gene sequence: CDR1 SGHAT, CDR2 FQNNGV. Original processing methods: The assay estimated nucleated cells by amplifying reference gene primers. Libraries were prepared by immunoSEQ multiplex PCR; TCRdb keeps only in-frame clonotypes and omits some of them. V and J calls and clone size are as listed in that table; D and trimming were resolved from the DNA. The sample has roughly 240,000 clones, about 90% seen once.

This clonotype was sampled from a man aged 45-65 years who had been exposed to COVID-19. The chain recombines TRBV11-2 with TRBJ1-5; D is unclear. Sequencing was performed on PBMCs or T cells enriched from blood (not recorded which). CDR3 sequence: CASSPDNHQPQHF. The CDR3 nucleotides read TGTGCCAGCAGTCCTGACAACCATCAGCCCCAGCATTTT.